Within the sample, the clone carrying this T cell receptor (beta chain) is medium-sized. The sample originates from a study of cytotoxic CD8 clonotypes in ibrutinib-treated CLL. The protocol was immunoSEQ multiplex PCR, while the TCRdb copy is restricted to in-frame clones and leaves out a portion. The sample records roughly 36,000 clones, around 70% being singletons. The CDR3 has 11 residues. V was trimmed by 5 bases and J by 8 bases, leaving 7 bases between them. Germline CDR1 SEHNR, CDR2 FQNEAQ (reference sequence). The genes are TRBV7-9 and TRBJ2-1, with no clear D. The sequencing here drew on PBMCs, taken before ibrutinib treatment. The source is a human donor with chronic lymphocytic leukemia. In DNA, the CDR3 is TGTGCCAGCAGCCCCGACGATGAGCAGTTCTTC. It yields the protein CASSPDDEQFF. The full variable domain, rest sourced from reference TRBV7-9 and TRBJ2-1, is DTGVSQNPRHKITKRGQNVTFRCDPISEHNRLYWYRQTLGQGPEFLTYFQNEAQLEKSRLLSDRFSAERPKGSFSTLEIQRTEQGDSAMYLCASSPDDEQFFGPGTRLTVL.